The next 24 T cell receptor beta chains were all read from a single sample in a study of T-cell memory formation after mild COVID-19. TCRdb itself ran the 5' RACE reads through MiXCR, one entry per CDR3 protein. The repertoire includes around 250,000 distinct CDR3 sequences, approximately 15% of them detected once, and more than 20% sits in the top ten. The sequencing sample was made of PBMCs or a T cell subset sorted from them (not recorded which). The source is a man between 18 and 29 years old who had mild COVID-19 (a few samples of this study predate the infection). Cell type and time point are not known.

This clonotype has just a few counts. J is TRBJ1-4 and V is TRBV7-9; D remains ambiguous. CDR1 is SEHNR, CDR2 FQNEAQ, per germline (reference sequence). V shed 5 bases and J shed 8 bases, with 9 bases lying between them. The CDR3 contains 12 residues. CDR3 bases: TGTGCCAGCAGCCTCTGGACGGAAAAACTGTTTTTT. Amino acid sequence: CASSLWTEKLFF.

V and J are TRBV7-2 and TRBJ2-2, with D hard to call. The CDR3 is 13 amino acids. Trimming shortened V by 6 bases and J by 7 bases, and 12 bases separated the two germline ends. The germline CDR1 and CDR2 sequences are SGHTA and FQGNSA. CDR3 amino acids: CASSSRMGGELFF. The CDR3 nucleotides are TGTGCCAGCAGTTCTAGAATGGGCGGGGAGCTGTTTTTT.

The V call is TRBV4-1, the J call TRBJ1-6; TRBD1 is a possible D gene (5 bases). The CDR3 is made up of 16 amino acids. The ends were cut back, 4 bases at V and 10 bases at J, with 20 bases in the middle. Germline CDR1 and CDR2: MGHRA and YSYEKL. The CDR3 bases are TGCGCCAGCAGCCGATCTTTCCAGGGATTTGGGTCACCCCTCCACTTT. Its protein product is CASSRSFQGFGSPLHF.

This clonotype showed up just a few times. The rearrangement uses TRBV20-1 and TRBJ2-3; 9 nucleotides align to TRBD2. CDR3 length equals 14 residues. The germline V gene has CDR1 DFQATT and CDR2 SNEGSKA (reference sequence). Trimming removed 5 bases from V and 5 bases from J; junction bases left unmatched: 8. The CDR3 here is CSAVAGGRIDTQYF. The CDR3 nucleotides read TGCAGTGCTGTTGCGGGGGGGCGAATAGATACGCAGTATTTT.

The rearrangement links TRBV12-3 or TRBV12-4 to TRBJ1-2; no clear D. The CDR3 has 13 amino acids. V dropped 3 bases and J dropped 4 bases, with 9 bases sitting between them. CDR3 loop: CASSFAYSYGYTF. The CDR3, as DNA: TGTGCCAGCAGTTTCGCCTACTCCTATGGCTACACCTTC.

CDR3 residues: CASSLAGQGAGAVEQFF. The CDR3 DNA sequence: TGCGCCAGCAGCTTGGCGGGACAGGGGGCGGGAGCGGTCGAGCAGTTCTTC. J is TRBJ2-1 and V is TRBV5-1, with 12 positions matching TRBD1. The CDR3 spans 17 residues. Per the germline V gene, CDR1 is SGHRS and CDR2 is YFSETQ. J was trimmed by 10 bases and V by 0 bases; bases with no gene match: 11.

There are many counts of this clonotype. The rearrangement links TRBV7-9 to TRBJ2-2, with 10 positions matching TRBD1. CDR3 length: 15 residues. Germline V gene sequence: CDR1 SEHNR, CDR2 FQNEAQ (reference sequence). V lost 4 bases, J lost 7 bases, and 6 bases stayed unmatched. The CDR3 spells CASSSGTGDIGELFF. CDR3 nucleotides: TGTGCCAGCAGCTCCGGGACAGGGGACATCGGGGAGCTGTTTTTT. Full variable domain (outside the CDR3, taken from reference TRBV7-9 and TRBJ2-2): DTGVSQNPRHKITKRGQNVTFRCDPISEHNRLYWYRQTLGQGPEFLTYFQNEAQLEKSRLLSDRFSAERPKGSFSTLEIQRTEQGDSAMYLCASSSGTGDIGELFFGEGSRLTVL.

The genes are TRBV10-3 and TRBJ2-7; 8 bases line up with TRBD1. Trimming removed 0 bases from V and 0 bases from J; junction bases left unmatched: 4. Germline V gene data show CDR1 as ENHRY and CDR2 as SYGVKD. CDR3 length: 16 amino acids. The CDR3 DNA is TGTGCCATCAGTGAGTCCGAGACAGGGGTCTCCTACGAGCAGTACTTC. Protein: CAISESETGVSYEQYF.

The chain carries TRBV7-9 and TRBJ2-7, with D perhaps TRBD1 (5 bases). The germline CDR1 and CDR2 sequences are SEHNR and FQNEAQ (reference sequence). Trimming left V 6 bases short and J 3 bases short, with 12 bases between. This CDR3 contains 13 residues. The CDR3 loop is CASSQRQSYEQYF. DNA of the CDR3: TGTGCCAGCAGTCAACGACAGAGCTACGAGCAGTACTTC.

This clonotype was observed a handful of times. The genes are TRBV4-1 and TRBJ2-2; D ambiguous. Looked up from germline, CDR1 is MGHRA and CDR2 is YSYEKL. This CDR3 is built from 15 residues. V was shortened by 0 bases and J by 6 bases, with 11 bases between the two germline ends. CDR3 sequence (DNA): TGCGCCAGCAGCCAAGAGGTGCCGATCCCCGGGGAGCTGTTTTTT. Translated: CASSQEVPIPGELFF.

This clonotype was seen ten or more times. J is TRBJ2-1 and V is TRBV7-6; D remains unclear. CDR3 length: 14 residues. The V end lost 0 bases, the J end lost 8 bases, and 11 bases lay between the germline ends. Germline CDR1 is SGHVS and CDR2 is FNYEAQ. DNA of the CDR3: TGTGCCAGCAGCTTAGCGTCCCGGTATGATGAGCAGTTCTTC. This sequence encodes CASSLASRYDEQFF.

The rearrangement joins TRBV27 to TRBJ2-4; D possibly corresponds to TRBD1 (6 bases). This CDR3 contains 13 residues. CDR1 and CDR2 from the germline V gene are MNHEY and SMNVEV (reference sequence). V was pared by 6 bases and J by 6 bases, with 12 bases between. CDR3 loop: CASRITQGNIQYF. The DNA for the CDR3 is TGTGCCAGCAGGATAACACAGGGAAACATTCAGTACTTC.

This chain uses TRBV2 with TRBJ2-1; TRBD1 aligns across 8 bases. V was pared by 3 bases and J by 2 bases, with 6 bases of the junction left unmatched. This CDR3 contains 16 residues. In germline, CDR1 is SNHLY, CDR2 FYNNEI. The chain's CDR3 is CASSEHPQGAYNEQFF. CDR3 nucleotides: TGTGCCAGCAGTGAGCATCCACAGGGGGCCTACAATGAGCAGTTCTTC.

The chain combines TRBV7-3 with TRBJ2-3; D remains unclear. V shed 1 base and J shed 1 base, with 12 bases lying between them. From germline, CDR1 is SGHTA and CDR2 FQGTGA. There are 16 residues in the CDR3. The CDR3, as DNA: TGTGCCAGCAGCTTAAGCCCCTCCCTCGGCACAGATACGCAGTATTTT. Protein sequence: CASSLSPSLGTDTQYF.

The chain combines TRBV7-3 with TRBJ1-1; weak D call: TRBD1 (6 bases). Germline CDR1 is SGHTA and CDR2 is FQGTGA. The CDR3 is 18 amino acids. Between the trimmed V and J ends, which lost 2 bases and 1 base, there was a span of 20 bases. CDR3 nucleotide sequence: TGTGCCAGCAGCTTAGTACGGAGGCAGGGGCGAAGGAACACTGAAGCTTTCTTT. Translation: CASSLVRRQGRRNTEAFF.

This clonotype has a handful of counts. The chain recombines TRBV5-1 with TRBJ2-4; D is undetermined. The CDR3 is made up of 14 amino acids. V was pared by 6 bases and J by 6 bases, with 16 bases between. Germline V gives CDR1 SGHRS, CDR2 YFSETQ. In DNA, the CDR3 is TGCGCCAGCACCCCCGACGCGCTAATAAACATTCAGTACTTC. It yields the protein CASTPDALINIQYF.

This clonotype has at least ten counts. The rearrangement uses TRBV3-1 and TRBJ2-2; unclear D gene. Germline V gene lookup returns CDR1 LGHDT and CDR2 YNNKEL (reference sequence). V lost 1 base, J lost 2 bases, and 2 bases lay in between. The CDR3 consists of 13 residues. CDR3: CASSQGNTGELFF. As DNA, the CDR3 is TGTGCCAGCAGCCAAGGTAACACCGGGGAGCTGTTTTTT. The full variable domain, rest sourced from reference TRBV3-1 and TRBJ2-2, is DTAVSQTPKYLVTQMGNDKSIKCEQNLGHDTMYWYKQDSKKFLKIMFSYNNKELIINETVPNRFSPKSPDKAHLNLHINSLELGDSAVYFCASSQGNTGELFFGEGSRLTVL.

Only a few counts were recorded for this clonotype. The J gene is TRBJ1-1, the V gene TRBV2; 9 positions agree with TRBD1. V dropped 7 bases and J dropped 11; count of bases not matched to a gene: 11. The CDR3 covers 13 residues. The germline CDR1 and CDR2 sequences are SNHLY and FYNNEI. The CDR3 region has the DNA TGTGCCAGCACCAGCCGGGACAGGGTGAGGGCTTTCTTT. This gives the protein CASTSRDRVRAFF.

This rearrangement joins TRBV7-7 to TRBJ2-3, with 9 bases lining up with TRBD2. CDR3 size: 15 residues. CDR1 is SSHAT, CDR2 FNYEAQ, per germline (reference sequence). Germline trimming cut 3 bases from V and 5 bases from J; bases unmatched to any gene: 6. This chain's CDR3 is CASSLAGGRGDTQYF. The CDR3, as DNA: TGTGCCAGCAGCTTGGCGGGGGGGCGGGGAGATACGCAGTATTTT.

Remarks on this clonotype: The junction shows a germline mismatch at one end, possibly a read error. The chain employs TRBV9 and TRBJ2-5; possible D gene TRBD1, 5 bases. The CDR3 has 15 amino acids. Germline V gives CDR1 SGDLS, CDR2 YYNGEE. CDR3 loop: CDSSFTTTAEETQYF. Here the CDR3 DNA reads TGTGACAGCAGCTTTACCACGACAGCCGAAGAGACCCAGTACTTC.

The chain employs TRBV5-1 and TRBJ1-5; 10 bases match TRBD1. CDR3 size: 15 residues. CDR1 and CDR2 (germline): SGHRS, YFSETQ. The V segment lost 0 bases and the J segment 7 bases; nucleotides outside the gene matches: 4. The CDR3 sequence: CASSLAGTGDQPQHF. CDR3 DNA sequence: TGCGCCAGCAGCTTGGCCGGGACAGGGGACCAGCCCCAGCATTTT.

The chain has TRBV9 and TRBJ2-1, with a tentative D call TRBD2 (5 bases). V lost 1 base, J lost 6 bases, and 14 bases lay in between. This CDR3 spans 15 amino acids. Germline-derived CDR1 and CDR2 are SGDLS and YYNGEE. CDR3 protein: CASSVTPGLSNEQFF. Written as DNA, the CDR3 is TGTGCCAGCAGCGTAACCCCCGGACTGTCCAATGAGCAGTTCTTC.

This clonotype was seen only a few times. This chain uses TRBV7-2 with TRBJ2-7; 7 nucleotides match TRBD2. Germline CDR1 SGHTA, CDR2 FQGNSA. J lost 7 bases, V lost 6 bases, and 9 bases had no gene match. The CDR3 consists of 13 residues. CDR3 in amino acids: CASSPGGDAEQYV. Here the CDR3 DNA reads TGTGCCAGCAGTCCGGGAGGTGATGCGGAGCAGTACGTC.

CDR3 coding DNA: TGTGCCAGCCGGCTTGGGGGGCACTCACCCCTCCACTTT. Residues: CASRLGGHSPLHF. This chain links TRBV6-2 or TRBV6-3 with TRBJ1-6, with a possible D match to TRBD1 (6 bases). CDR1 is MNHEY, CDR2 SVGEGT, per germline. This CDR3 region has 13 residues. Trimming stripped 8 bases from V and 10 bases from J, with 15 bases between.